Shown below are 8 T cell receptor beta chains from a single sample sequenced in a study of OX40 agonist ivuxolimab in advanced cancers. Method: immunoSEQ multiplex PCR; TCRdb's copy keeps in-frame clones and lacks some. The table lists approximately 90,000 clones, around 82% of them singletons, with about 3.8% in the top ten. The starting material was CD4+ or CD8+ T cells sorted from blood, obtained in a trial of the OX40 agonist ivuxolimab. The receptors shown here come from an adult with an advanced solid tumor such as melanoma, head and neck, liver or kidney cancer.

This chain uses TRBV30 with TRBJ2-5; perhaps TRBD2 as D (5 bases). From germline, CDR1 is GTSNPN and CDR2 SVGIG (reference sequence). Deletions cut 2 bases from V and 2 bases from J, with 12 bases between. This CDR3 region has 14 residues. DNA of the CDR3: TGTGCCTGGAGTCCCAAACTAGAGCAAGAGACCCAGTACTTC. It is translated as CAWSPKLEQETQYF.

This chain connects TRBV4-1 to TRBJ2-7, with D perhaps TRBD2 (5 bases). Germline-derived CDR1 and CDR2 are MGHRA and YSYEKL. The CDR3 runs 14 residues. Trimming shortened V by 4 bases and J by 0 bases, and 10 bases separated the two germline ends. For the CDR3, the DNA is TGCGCCAGCAGCCCCGTAAGCGGCTCCTACGAGCAGTACTTC. It encodes CASSPVSGSYEQYF.

The rearrangement links TRBV28 to TRBJ1-4; no definite D call. CDR3 length equals 14 residues. V was trimmed by 7 bases and J by 6 bases, leaving 15 bases between them. Germline-derived CDR1 and CDR2 are MDHEN and SYDVKM. The CDR3 nucleotides read TGTGCCAGCACCATACCTGGGCAGTATGAAAAACTGTTTTTT. Its translation: CASTIPGQYEKLFF.

This chain joins TRBV20-1 and TRBJ2-5; D unclear. Trimming removed 4 bases at V and 2 bases at J, with 2 bases between. Germline CDR1 reads DFQATT; CDR2 reads SNEGSKA (reference sequence). This CDR3 has 10 residues. CDR3 nucleotides: TGCAGTGCTAAGCAAGAGACCCAGTACTTC. Protein sequence: CSAKQETQYF.

The chain combines TRBV10-3 with TRBJ1-2; perhaps TRBD1 as D (5 bases). The CDR3 runs 12 residues. The V gene lost 4 bases and the J gene lost 6 bases, with 9 bases spanning the gap. Germline CDR1 ENHRY, CDR2 SYGVKD. CDR3 coding DNA: TGTGCCATCAGTGGTCAGGGAGATGGCTACACCTTC. It is translated as CAISGQGDGYTF.

The V gene is TRBV7-8, the J gene TRBJ2-1, with TRBD2 matching over 7 bases. V shed 0 bases and J 4 bases; nucleotides not matched to a gene: 3. The CDR3 consists of 15 residues. Germline V gives CDR1 SGHVS, CDR2 FQNEAQ. This chain's CDR3 is CASSLAGGPYNEQFF. CDR3 nucleotides: TGTGCCAGCAGCTTAGCGGGAGGGCCGTACAATGAGCAGTTCTTC.

The rearrangement links TRBV11-3 to TRBJ1-4; the D gene is possibly TRBD1 (5 bases). The CDR3 has 13 residues. CDR1 and CDR2 (germline): SGHNT, YENEEA. The V gene lost 7 bases and the J gene lost 6 bases, with 12 bases spanning the gap. The CDR3 region has the DNA TGTGCCAGCAACCGGGACTCGGATGAAAAACTGTTTTTT. It encodes CASNRDSDEKLFF.

The chain is built from TRBV15 and TRBJ2-2, with D tentatively TRBD1 (5 bases). Between the trimmed V and J ends, which lost 0 bases and 4 bases, there was a span of 18 bases. The CDR3 loop spans 18 amino acids. CDR1 LNHNV and CDR2 YYDKDF come from the germline V gene (reference sequence). The CDR3 protein is CATSRDTRAVGGTGELFF. CDR3 DNA sequence: TGTGCCACCAGCAGAGACACCAGGGCCGTTGGTGGCACCGGGGAGCTGTTTTTT.